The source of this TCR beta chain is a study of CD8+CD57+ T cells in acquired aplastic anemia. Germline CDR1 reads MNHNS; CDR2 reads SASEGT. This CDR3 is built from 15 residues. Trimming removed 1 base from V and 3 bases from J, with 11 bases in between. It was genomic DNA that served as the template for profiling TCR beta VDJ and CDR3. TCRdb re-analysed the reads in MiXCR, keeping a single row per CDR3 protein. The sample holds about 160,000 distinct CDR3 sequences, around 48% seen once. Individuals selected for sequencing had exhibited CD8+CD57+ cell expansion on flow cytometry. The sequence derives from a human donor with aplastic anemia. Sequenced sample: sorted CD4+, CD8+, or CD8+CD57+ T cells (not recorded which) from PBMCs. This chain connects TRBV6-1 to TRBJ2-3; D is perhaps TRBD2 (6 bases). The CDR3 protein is CASSEGRENTDTQYF. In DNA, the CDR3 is TGTGCCAGCAGTGAAGGCCGGGAGAATACAGATACGCAGTATTTT.